This T cell receptor (beta chain) was captured by sequencing in a study of blood T cell repertoires in COVID-19. At the level of the study: Samples taken during acute and convalescent COVID-19 were collected in the United States, Italy and Spain.

As originally analysed: Quantification of nucleated cells was approximated via reference gene primer amplification. The assay was immunoSEQ multiplex PCR, and TCRdb's table has in-frame clones only and misses some. V, J and clone size are taken as reported in that table, and D and trimming were inferred from the DNA itself. The sample carries under 300,000 clones, around 78% recorded once. The CDR3 loop spans 15 amino acids. Trimming took 1 base from V and 5 from J, leaving 14 bases between them. The V gene's germline CDR1 is LGHNA and CDR2 YNFKEQ. This clonotype originated in a man aged 55-75 years who had recovered from COVID-19. V and J are TRBV4-2 and TRBJ2-5, with D maybe TRBD2 (6 bases). Input material: peripheral blood. The CDR3 region is CASSQAGALGETQYF. Written as DNA, the CDR3 is TGTGCCAGCAGCCAAGCGGGAGCCCTTGGGGAGACCCAGTACTTC.